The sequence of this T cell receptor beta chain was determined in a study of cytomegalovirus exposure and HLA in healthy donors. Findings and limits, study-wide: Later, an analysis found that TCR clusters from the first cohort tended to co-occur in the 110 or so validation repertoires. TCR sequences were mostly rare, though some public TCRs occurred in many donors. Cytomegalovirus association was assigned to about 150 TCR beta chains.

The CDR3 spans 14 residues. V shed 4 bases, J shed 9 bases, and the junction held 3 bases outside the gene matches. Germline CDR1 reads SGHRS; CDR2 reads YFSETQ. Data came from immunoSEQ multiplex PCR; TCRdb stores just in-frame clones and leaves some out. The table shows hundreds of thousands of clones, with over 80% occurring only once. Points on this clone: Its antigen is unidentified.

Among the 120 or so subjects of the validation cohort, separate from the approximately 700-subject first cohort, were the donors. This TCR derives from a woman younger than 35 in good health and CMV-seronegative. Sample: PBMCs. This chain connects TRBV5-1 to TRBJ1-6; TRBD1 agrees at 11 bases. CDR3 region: CASSRTGGPSPLHF. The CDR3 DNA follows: TGCGCCAGCAGCCGGACAGGGGGCCCTTCACCCCTCCACTTT.